Listed below are T cell receptor beta chains from one sample, sequenced in a study of blood T cell repertoires in COVID-19. TCRdb keeps only in-frame clones here, not all; method: immunoSEQ multiplex PCR. The sample records 100,000 to 150,000 clones, more than 80% being singletons. Sample: peripheral blood. These receptor sequences come from a man aged 35 to 55 with acute or convalescent COVID-19. Both conserved end residues are part of each CDR3. Each record gives: CDR3 length, V gene, clone size, D gene, J gene, CDR3 DNA, CDR3 protein. The D gene is left open where the match is weak. Not every row has a clone size; where given, it reads once, few, many or a size class.

13,TRBV12-3/TRBV12-4,-,-,TRBJ1-5,TGTGCCAGCTGCAGGGTTCGCAATCAGCCCCAGCATTTT,CASCRVRNQPQHF
15,TRBV4-2,-,-,TRBJ1-1,TGTGCCAGCAGCCAATTGCAGGGGCTTTTCACTGAAGCTTTCTTT,CASSQLQGLFTEAFF
14,TRBV11-2,-,-,TRBJ1-2,TGTGCCAGCAGCTTAGCCAGGGCTAACTATGGCTACACCTTC,CASSLARANYGYTF
13,TRBV9,once,TRBD1,TRBJ1-1,TGTGCCAGCAGCGCCAGACAGGGGACTGAAGCTTTCTTT,CASSARQGTEAFF
17,TRBV6-2/TRBV6-3,once,-,TRBJ2-7,TGTGCCAGCAGCTATAAGGGCCTTCAGGGAAAGGTCTACGAGCAGTACTTC,CASSYKGLQGKVYEQYF
14,TRBV12-5,few,-,TRBJ1-1,TGTGCTAGTGGTTTCGGGGGATTGAACACTGAAGCTTTCTTT,CASGFGGLNTEAFF
13,TRBV11-2,-,-,TRBJ1-1,TGTGCCAGCAGCTTGGGGGGGAACACTGAAGCTTTCTTT,CASSLGGNTEAFF
17,TRBV3-1/TRBV3-2,-,-,TRBJ2-3,TGTGCCAGCAGCGCCTCGTATCGCGGGACCGGCTCAGATACGCAGTATTTT,CASSASYRGTGSDTQYF
17,TRBV5-3,-,TRBD1,TRBJ1-4,TGTGCCAGAAGCAACAGGGGCGACTTTGCAACTAATGAAAAACTGTTTTTT,CARSNRGDFATNEKLFF
15,TRBV4-3,-,-,TRBJ1-2,TGCGCCAGCAGCCAAGATCTGGGCAGGGAGGGTGGCTACACCTTC,CASSQDLGREGGYTF
15,TRBV18,few,-,TRBJ1-1,TGTGCCAGCTCACCACCGGGCCTTTTGAACACTGAAGCTTTCTTT,CASSPPGLLNTEAFF
13,TRBV4-2,-,-,TRBJ1-5,TGTGCCAGCAGCCAAGACCTCAATCAGCCCCAGCATTTT,CASSQDLNQPQHF
14,TRBV10-3,-,TRBD1,TRBJ1-4,TGTGCCACCCGGGACAGGGTGACTAATGAAAAACTGTTTTTT,CATRDRVTNEKLFF
16,TRBV7-6,-,-,TRBJ2-2,TGTGCCAGCAGCACCCGCCTCGGAGAGGACACCGGGGAGCTGTTTTTT,CASSTRLGEDTGELFF
12,TRBV6-5,-,-,TRBJ2-3,TGTGCCAGCTCCAGGGACACAGATACGCAGTATTTT,CASSRDTDTQYF
11,TRBV7-6,-,-,TRBJ2-1,TGTGCCAGCAGCCCAGGGTTTGAGCAGTTCTTC,CASSPGFEQFF
13,TRBV5-1,-,-,TRBJ2-7,TGCGCCAGCAGCTTGGTAACCGGGGACGAGCAGTACTTC,CASSLVTGDEQYF
17,TRBV4-3,few,-,TRBJ1-2,TGCGCCAGCAGCCAAGTGGACCCATTAGGGGCCTACTATGGCTACACCTTC,CASSQVDPLGAYYGYTF
13,TRBV19,-,-,TRBJ2-7,TGTGCCAGTGCCACGGGACACCGCTACGAGCAGTACTTC,CASATGHRYEQYF
16,TRBV4-2,few,TRBD1,TRBJ2-6,TGTGCCAGCAGCCAAGAGCAGGGGGCTGGGGCCAACGTCCTGACTTTC,CASSQEQGAGANVLTF
15,TRBV5-1,-,-,TRBJ1-1,TGCGCCAGCAGCTTAGGGTATCGACAGAACAGTGAAGCTTTCTTT,CASSLGYRQNSEAFF
17,TRBV7-6,-,TRBD2,TRBJ2-5,TGTGCCAGCAGCTCGCGTTTAGCGGGGGACTTGGGAGAGACCCAGTACTTC,CASSSRLAGDLGETQYF
15,TRBV6-1,-,TRBD1,TRBJ2-3,TGTGCCAGCAGTGACCAGGGGGCGCCGGGGGATACGCAGTATTTT,CASSDQGAPGDTQYF
16,TRBV9,-,-,TRBJ2-2,TGTGCCAGCAGCTCCCAATGGGGGCAAAACACCGGGGAGCTGTTTTTT,CASSSQWGQNTGELFF
13,TRBV12-3/TRBV12-4,once,TRBD2,TRBJ2-5,TGTGCCAGCAGTTCTACTAGCGGGGAGACCCAGTACTTC,CASSSTSGETQYF
13,TRBV20-1,-,-,TRBJ1-1,TGCAGTGCTAGTCTAAGCGAGTTCGCTGAAGCTTTCTTT,CSASLSEFAEAFF
13,TRBV7-6,-,TRBD2,TRBJ2-7,TGTGCCAGCAGCCGGACTAGTTCCTACGAGCAGTACTTC,CASSRTSSYEQYF
15,TRBV6-1,-,TRBD1,TRBJ1-5,TGTGCCAGCAGTGAACAGACAGGGGGTAATCAGCCCCAGCATTTT,CASSEQTGGNQPQHF
14,TRBV30,-,-,TRBJ1-2,TGTGCCTGGAGTGTCTCGGGAACCAACTATGGCTACACCTTC,CAWSVSGTNYGYTF
14,TRBV7-9,-,TRBD2,TRBJ2-3,TGTGCCAGCAGTAAGAGCGGGGGTTCGGATACGCAGTATTTT,CASSKSGGSDTQYF
12,TRBV18,-,TRBD2,TRBJ2-7,TGTGCCAGCTCACGGGAGGGAGACGAGCAGTACTTC,CASSREGDEQYF
15,TRBV5-1,-,-,TRBJ2-7,TGCGCCAGCAGTTGGGGGGCGGGAGTATCATACGAGCAGTACTTC,CASSWGAGVSYEQYF
16,TRBV19,-,TRBD2,TRBJ2-2,TGTGCCAGTAGTCTCCGGGGACTAGGGGGGACCGGGGAGCTGTTTTTT,CASSLRGLGGTGELFF
12,TRBV29-1,-,TRBD1,TRBJ1-2,TGCAGCGCCCTAACAGGGGACTATGGCTACACCTTC,CSALTGDYGYTF
13,TRBV19,-,-,TRBJ1-2,TGTGCCAGTAGTATTCAGGGCCTCTATGGCTACACCTTC,CASSIQGLYGYTF
17,TRBV21-1,once,-,TRBJ1-2,TGTGCCAGCAGCCCCTACCCGCCGGGACAGGGCTACTATGGCTACACCTTC,CASSPYPPGQGYYGYTF
16,TRBV9,-,-,TRBJ2-1,TGTGCCAGCACCGGAGCCGGATTTCCCAGTCATACTGAGCAGTTCTTC,CASTGAGFPSHTEQFF
13,TRBV25-1,-,-,TRBJ2-7,TGTGCCAGCAGAGGGACACCATCCTACGAGCAGTACTTC,CASRGTPSYEQYF
12,TRBV12-3/TRBV12-4,few,-,TRBJ1-3,TGTGCCAGCAGTCGGGTTCGGCACACCATATATTTT,CASSRVRHTIYF
18,TRBV4-2,few,TRBD1,TRBJ1-6,TGTGCCAGCAGCCAAGTGAACCCCTTGGGGGACAGTAATTCACCCCTCCACTTT,CASSQVNPLGDSNSPLHF
15,TRBV9,-,TRBD1,TRBJ1-3,TGTGCCAGCAGCCCAGACAGGGGGCGAGGAAACACCATATATTTT,CASSPDRGRGNTIYF
14,TRBV9,-,TRBD1,TRBJ1-2,TGTGCCAGCAGCGTCCCAGGGGGCTACTATGGCTACACCTTC,CASSVPGGYYGYTF
17,TRBV5-5,-,TRBD1,TRBJ2-6,TGTGCCAGCAGCCGAGAGACAGGGGCCTCTGGGGCCAACGTCCTGACTTTC,CASSRETGASGANVLTF
14,TRBV3-1/TRBV3-2,-,-,TRBJ1-1,TGTGCCAGCAGCCAACCCCTCAGACAGGAAGAAGCTTTCTTT,CASSQPLRQEEAFF
16,TRBV6-5,-,-,TRBJ2-1,TGTGCCAGCAGTTACTCGAGCAGGGTATCCTACAATGAGCAGTTCTTC,CASSYSSRVSYNEQFF
14,TRBV19,-,-,TRBJ1-4,TGTGCCAGTAGCGTGGGAACAGCGGATGAAAAACTGTTTTTT,CASSVGTADEKLFF
14,TRBV11-2,-,-,TRBJ2-7,TGTGCCAGCAGCTTAAGACCTCAGCGGGTTGAGCAGTACTTC,CASSLRPQRVEQYF
13,TRBV19,-,-,TRBJ2-5,TGTGCCAGTAGATTCGACTATCAAGAGACCCAGTACTTC,CASRFDYQETQYF
15,TRBV15,-,-,TRBJ1-1,TGTGCCACCAGCAGAGAGCCTCAGACGGGCACTGAAGCTTTCTTT,CATSREPQTGTEAFF
14,TRBV6-5,-,-,TRBJ1-5,TGTGCCGTTCGGGGGTCCCAGGCGGTTCAGCCCCAGCATTTT,CAVRGSQAVQPQHF
13,TRBV5-1,-,-,TRBJ2-5,TGCGCCAGCAGTGTTCCCGGGGAGGAGACCCAGTACTTC,CASSVPGEETQYF
13,TRBV6-1,-,-,TRBJ1-2,TGTGCCAGCAGTGAAACTCCCCGGGATGGCTACACCTTC,CASSETPRDGYTF
15,TRBV7-2,few,-,TRBJ1-5,TGTGCCAGCAGCCAAGGGACAAATAGCAATCAGCCCCAGCATTTT,CASSQGTNSNQPQHF
17,TRBV19,-,TRBD1,TRBJ2-7,TGTGCCAGTAGTATGAACCCCGGGACAGGGGTCGCCTACGAGCAGTACTTC,CASSMNPGTGVAYEQYF
14,TRBV7-2,-,TRBD1,TRBJ2-7,TGTGCCAGCAGCTCACCCGGGACAGCCTACGAGCAGTACTTC,CASSSPGTAYEQYF
11,TRBV6-5,-,-,TRBJ2-5,TGTGCCAGCCTAAGGGGGGAGACCCAGTACTTC,CASLRGETQYF
17,TRBV19,-,TRBD1,TRBJ1-6,TGTGCCAGTAGTTTAAGCGAGGACAGGCGTAATAATTCACCCCTCCACTTT,CASSLSEDRRNNSPLHF
16,TRBV11-3,-,TRBD1,TRBJ2-5,TGTGCCAGCAGCCTGAGTAATACAGGGGGCGGGGAGACCCAGTACTTC,CASSLSNTGGGETQYF
19,TRBV3-1/TRBV3-2,-,TRBD2,TRBJ2-5,TGTGCCAGCAGCGACCTTAGCGGGAGGGCCTACAAAGATAAAGGGACCCAGTACTTC,CASSDLSGRAYKDKGTQYF
14,TRBV9,-,TRBD2,TRBJ2-3,TGTGCCAGCGGGACCGGCGGGGGTGGAGATACGCAGTATTTT,CASGTGGGGDTQYF